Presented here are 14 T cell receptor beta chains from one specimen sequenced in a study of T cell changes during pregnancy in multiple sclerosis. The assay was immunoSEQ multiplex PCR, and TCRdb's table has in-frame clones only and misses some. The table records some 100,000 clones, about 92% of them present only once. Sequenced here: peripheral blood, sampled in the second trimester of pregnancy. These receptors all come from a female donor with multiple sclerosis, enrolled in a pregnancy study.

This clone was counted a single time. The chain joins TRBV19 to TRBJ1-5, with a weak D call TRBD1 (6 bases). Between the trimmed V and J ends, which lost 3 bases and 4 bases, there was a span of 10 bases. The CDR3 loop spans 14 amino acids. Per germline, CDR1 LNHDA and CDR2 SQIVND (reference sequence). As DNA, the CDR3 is TGTGCCAGTAGTATCTGGGGGCGTAATCAGCCCCAGCATTTT. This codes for CASSIWGRNQPQHF. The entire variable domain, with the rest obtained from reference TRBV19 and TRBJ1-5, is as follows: DGGITQSPKYLFRKEGQNVTLSCEQNLNHDAMYWYRQDPGQGLRLIYYSQIVNDFQKGDIAEGYSVSREKKESFPLTVTSAQKNPTAFYLCASSIWGRNQPQHFGDGTRLSIL.

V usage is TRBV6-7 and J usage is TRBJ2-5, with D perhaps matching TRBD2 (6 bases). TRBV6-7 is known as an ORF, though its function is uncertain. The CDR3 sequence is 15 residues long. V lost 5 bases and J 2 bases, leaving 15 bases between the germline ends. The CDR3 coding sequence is TGTGCCAGCAGTCGAGGGACTGCCCTTCAAGAGACCCAGTACTTC. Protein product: CASSRGTALQETQYF.

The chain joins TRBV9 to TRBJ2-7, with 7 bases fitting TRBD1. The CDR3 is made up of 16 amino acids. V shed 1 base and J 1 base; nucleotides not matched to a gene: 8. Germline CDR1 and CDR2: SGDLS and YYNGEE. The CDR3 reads CASSVLPGTASYEQYF. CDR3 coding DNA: TGTGCCAGCAGCGTACTTCCCGGGACAGCATCCTACGAGCAGTACTTC.

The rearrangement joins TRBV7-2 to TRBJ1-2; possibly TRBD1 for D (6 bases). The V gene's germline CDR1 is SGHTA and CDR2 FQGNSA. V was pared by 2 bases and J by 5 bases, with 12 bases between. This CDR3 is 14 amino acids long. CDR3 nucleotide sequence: TGTGCCAGCAGCTTATCAGGGGAGGGGTATGGCTACACCTTC. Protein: CASSLSGEGYGYTF.

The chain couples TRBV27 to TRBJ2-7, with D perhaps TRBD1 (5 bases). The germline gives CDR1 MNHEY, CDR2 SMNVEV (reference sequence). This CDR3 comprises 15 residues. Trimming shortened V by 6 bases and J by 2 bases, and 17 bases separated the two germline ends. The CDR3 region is CASRVRQLSPYEQYF. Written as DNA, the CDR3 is TGTGCCAGCAGGGTACGACAGTTAAGCCCCTACGAGCAGTACTTC.

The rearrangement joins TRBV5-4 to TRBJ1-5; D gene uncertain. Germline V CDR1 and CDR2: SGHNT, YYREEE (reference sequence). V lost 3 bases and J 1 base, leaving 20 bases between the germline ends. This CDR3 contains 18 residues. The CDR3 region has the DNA TGTGCCAGCAGCTCGCCCATGAATAGAGGGTTCAGCAATCAGCCCCAGCATTTT. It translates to CASSSPMNRGFSNQPQHF.

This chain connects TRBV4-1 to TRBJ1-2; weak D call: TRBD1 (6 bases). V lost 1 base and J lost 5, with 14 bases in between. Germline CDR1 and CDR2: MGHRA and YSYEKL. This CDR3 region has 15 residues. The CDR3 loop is CASSQAWRGGYGYTF. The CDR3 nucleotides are TGCGCCAGCAGCCAAGCCTGGAGGGGGGGTTATGGCTACACCTTC.

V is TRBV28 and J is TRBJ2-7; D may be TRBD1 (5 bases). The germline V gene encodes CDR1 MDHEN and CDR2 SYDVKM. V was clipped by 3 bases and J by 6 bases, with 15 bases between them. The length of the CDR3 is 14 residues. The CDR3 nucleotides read TGTGCCAGCAGTTTCCGCCTGGATACAGGCGAGCAGTACTTC. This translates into CASSFRLDTGEQYF.

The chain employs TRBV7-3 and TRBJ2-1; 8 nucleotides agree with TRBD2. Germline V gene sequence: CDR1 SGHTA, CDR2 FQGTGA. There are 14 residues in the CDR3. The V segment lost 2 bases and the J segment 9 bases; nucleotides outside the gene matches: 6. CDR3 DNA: TGTGCCAGCAGCTTAGCGGGAGGAGGTGGTGAGCAGTTCTTC. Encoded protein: CASSLAGGGGEQFF.

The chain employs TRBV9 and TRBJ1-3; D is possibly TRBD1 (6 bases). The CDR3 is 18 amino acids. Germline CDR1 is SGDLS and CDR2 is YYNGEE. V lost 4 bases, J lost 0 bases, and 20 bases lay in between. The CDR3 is CASSPTSDRRFSGNTIYF. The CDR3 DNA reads TGTGCCAGCAGCCCGACCTCGGACAGACGATTCTCTGGAAACACCATATATTTT.

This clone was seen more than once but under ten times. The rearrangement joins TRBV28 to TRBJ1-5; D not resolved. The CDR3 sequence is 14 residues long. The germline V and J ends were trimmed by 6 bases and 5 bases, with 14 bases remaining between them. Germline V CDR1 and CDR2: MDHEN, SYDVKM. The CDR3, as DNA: TGTGCCAGCAGAGAAGGAGAAAGGCATCAGCCCCAGCATTTT. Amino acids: CASREGERHQPQHF.

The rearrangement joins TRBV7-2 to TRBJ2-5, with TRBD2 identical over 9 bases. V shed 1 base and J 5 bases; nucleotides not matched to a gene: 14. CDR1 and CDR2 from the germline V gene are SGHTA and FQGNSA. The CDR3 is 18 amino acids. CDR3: CASSLVSGWRGGPETQYF. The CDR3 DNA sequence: TGTGCCAGCAGCTTAGTTTCGGGATGGCGGGGGGGCCCTGAGACCCAGTACTTC.

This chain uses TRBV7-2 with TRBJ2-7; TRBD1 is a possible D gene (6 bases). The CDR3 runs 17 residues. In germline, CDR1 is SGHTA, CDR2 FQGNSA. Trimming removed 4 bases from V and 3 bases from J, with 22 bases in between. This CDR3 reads CASSYRAWGQGDYEQYF. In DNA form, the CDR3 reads TGTGCCAGCAGCTACCGGGCATGGGGACAAGGGGACTACGAGCAGTACTTC.

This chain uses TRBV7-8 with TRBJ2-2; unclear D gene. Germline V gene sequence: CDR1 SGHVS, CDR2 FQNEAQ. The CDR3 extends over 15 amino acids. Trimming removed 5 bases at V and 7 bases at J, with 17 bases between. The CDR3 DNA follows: TGTGCCAGCAGCCGAAGGAGTTTTGAGGTCGGGGAGCTGTTTTTT. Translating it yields CASSRRSFEVGELFF.